This T cell receptor (beta chain) was identified during a study of identical twins. V lost 6 bases to trimming and J lost 6 bases, with 15 bases between them. Germline V CDR1 and CDR2: MNHNS, SASEGT. This CDR3 is built from 14 residues. TCRdb reprocessed the 5' RACE reads with MiXCR, giving one entry per CDR3 protein. The table lists 410,000 or so distinct CDR3 sequences, around 20% of them singletons. This clonotype was observed at least ten times. The antigen is unknown. Whole-study findings and limits: A lower insertion count was a feature of abundant cord blood beta clonotypes, with no such feature in memory repertoires. Conclusions were drawn cross-sectionally by statistical analysis, without following the same donors.

The sample taken for sequencing was naive T cells sorted from blood. The sequence was obtained from a man over 45 in good health. The chain joins TRBV6-1 to TRBJ2-4; D not certain. The CDR3 is CASSSPGRPNIQYF. The CDR3 DNA is TGTGCCAGCAGCTCCCCCGGCAGGCCAAACATTCAGTACTTC.